Each of the 20 T cell receptor beta chains below was sequenced from the same sample in a study of blood T cell repertoires in COVID-19. The assay was immunoSEQ multiplex PCR, and TCRdb's table has in-frame clones only and misses some. The data show approximately 250,000 clones, about 83% seen once. The source material was peripheral blood. The receptors come from a human donor in a cohort sampled during active COVID-19.

This clone was detected a few times. V and J are TRBV5-8 and TRBJ2-1; D unclear. The CDR3 runs to 14 residues. From germline, CDR1 is SGHTS and CDR2 YDEGEE. V was trimmed by 5 bases and J by 3 bases, leaving 12 bases between them. CDR3 bases: TGTGCCAGCAGGGCAGAACAGAGCTACAATGAGCAGTTCTTC. This codes for CASRAEQSYNEQFF. The complete variable domain, with remaining parts taken from reference TRBV5-8 and TRBJ2-1, reads EAGVTQSPTHLIKTRGQQATLRCSPISGHTSVYWYQQALGLGLQFLLWYDEGEERNRGNFPPRFSGRQFPNYSSELNVNALELEDSALYLCASRAEQSYNEQFFGPGTRLTVL.

The chain joins TRBV19 to TRBJ1-5; the D is unclear. Trimming took off 7 bases at V and 4 bases at J, with 11 bases between the two ends. The CDR3 is 13 residues long. CDR1 is LNHDA, CDR2 SQIVND, per germline (reference sequence). The CDR3 spells CASTRGSNQPQHF. DNA of the CDR3: TGTGCCAGTACTCGAGGGAGTAATCAGCCCCAGCATTTT. The variable domain in full, with the rest retrieved from reference TRBV19 and TRBJ1-5, is DGGITQSPKYLFRKEGQNVTLSCEQNLNHDAMYWYRQDPGQGLRLIYYSQIVNDFQKGDIAEGYSVSREKKESFPLTVTSAQKNPTAFYLCASTRGSNQPQHFGDGTRLSIL.

The genes are TRBV5-1 and TRBJ2-3, with unresolved D. This CDR3 is 12 amino acids long. Germline assignment: CDR1 SGHRS and CDR2 YFSETQ. V was trimmed by 5 bases and J by 5 bases, leaving 9 bases between them. Here the CDR3 DNA reads TGCGCCAGCAGTGCGAACGTAGATACGCAGTATTTT. Its translation is CASSANVDTQYF.

This clone has more than one count but fewer than ten. The chain uses TRBV10-1 and TRBJ2-1; 9 nucleotides agree with TRBD2. Germline V gene lookup returns CDR1 WNHNN and CDR2 SYGVQD (reference sequence). V lost 3 bases, J lost 6 bases, and 3 bases stayed unmatched. The length of the CDR3 is 14 residues. The CDR3 coding sequence is TGCGCCAGCAGTGAAGGGACTAGCACCAATGAGCAGTTCTTC. The encoded protein is CASSEGTSTNEQFF.

V gene TRBV19 combines with J gene TRBJ1-5; unclear D gene. The V end was cut by 6 bases, the J end by 1 base, with 7 bases between. The germline gives CDR1 LNHDA, CDR2 SQIVND (reference sequence). CDR3 length: 13 residues. The CDR3 bases are TGTGCCAGTAGCTTGGCCAGCAATCAGCCCCAGCATTTT. This sequence encodes CASSLASNQPQHF.

The V call is TRBV25-1, the J call TRBJ2-5; tentative D call: TRBD1 (5 bases). V was pared by 1 base and J by 2 bases, with 11 bases between. CDR1 is MGHDK, CDR2 SYGVNS, per germline. This CDR3 has 15 amino acids. The CDR3: CASSEFDRQQETQYF. The CDR3 DNA reads as TGTGCCAGCAGTGAATTCGACAGACAACAAGAGACCCAGTACTTC.

The chain combines TRBV15 with TRBJ2-7; unclear D gene. The germline V and J ends were trimmed by 0 bases and 2 bases, with 11 bases remaining between them. CDR3 length equals 15 residues. The germline CDR1 and CDR2 sequences are LNHNV and YYDKDF (reference sequence). The CDR3 DNA sequence: TGTGCCACCAGCAGAGATCGAGGCAGTACCTACGAGCAGTACTTC. Protein product: CATSRDRGSTYEQYF.

The chain is built from TRBV2 and TRBJ1-2; D remains ambiguous. V lost 6 bases, J lost 4 bases, and 9 bases lay in between. CDR1 and CDR2 (germline): SNHLY, FYNNEI. The CDR3 is 12 residues long. The CDR3 is CASSPSSYGYTF. DNA for the CDR3: TGTGCCAGCAGCCCGTCGTCCTATGGCTACACCTTC.

The gene calls are TRBV21-1 and TRBJ2-7; TRBD1, as called in the table, went unchecked against the DNA. TRBV21-1 is given as a pseudogene. CDR3 size: 15 residues. The chain's CDR3 is CASSKMRQGPYEQYF. The CDR3 DNA reads TGTGCCAGCAGCAAAATGCGACAGGGCCCCTACGAGCAGTACTTC.

The V call is TRBV2, the J call TRBJ1-6; tentatively, D is TRBD1 (5 bases). CDR3 length: 15 amino acids. Germline V lookup: CDR1 SNHLY, CDR2 FYNNEI. The germline V and J ends were trimmed by 7 bases and 2 bases, with 12 bases remaining between them. Here the CDR3 DNA reads TGTGCCAGCAATCCGGGCAGGGCCTATAATTCACCCCTCCACTTT. This codes for CASNPGRAYNSPLHF.

V and J are TRBV10-2 and TRBJ2-5; no definite D call. V was trimmed by 6 bases and J by 4 bases, leaving 12 bases between them. Germline V gene lookup returns CDR1 WSHSY and CDR2 SAAADI. The CDR3 runs 13 residues. CDR3 region: CASSRQSTETQYF. CDR3 nucleotides: TGCGCCAGCAGCCGACAAAGTACAGAGACCCAGTACTTC.

The V call is TRBV5-1, the J call TRBJ2-7, with unresolved D. CDR1 and CDR2 from the germline V gene are SGHRS and YFSETQ. The CDR3 contains 14 residues. Trimming shortened V by 3 bases and J by 6 bases, and 16 bases separated the two germline ends. The CDR3 bases are TGCGCCAGCAGCTCCAGTCCCCCTCCCAGCGAGCAGTACTTC. Its translation: CASSSSPPPSEQYF.

In DNA, the CDR3 is TGTGCCAGCTCAGGGCGGGGGGGCGCCGGGGAGCTGTTTTTT. Encoded protein: CASSGRGGAGELFF. This sequence joins TRBV6-5 and TRBJ2-2; 9 nucleotides line up with TRBD2. With 8 bases clipped from V and 6 bases from J, the junction kept 7 bases outside the gene matches. Germline values: CDR1 MNHEY, CDR2 SVGAGI. CDR3 length equals 14 residues.

The CDR3 sequence: CASGGGDTQYF. The CDR3 DNA follows: TGCGCCAGCGGGGGAGGGGATACGCAGTATTTT. The chain has TRBV23-1 and TRBJ2-3, with 7 bases aligning to TRBD2. TRBV23-1 is an ORF, and what it does is uncertain. V lost 8 bases to trimming and J lost 6 bases; unmatched junction nucleotides: 2. The CDR3 is 11 amino acids.

The table lists this clone with a few counts. The chain links TRBV28 to TRBJ1-5; TRBD1 is a possible D gene (6 bases). V lost 3 bases to trimming and J lost 0 bases, with 15 bases between them. This CDR3 has 17 residues. Germline V gives CDR1 MDHEN, CDR2 SYDVKM. CDR3 sequence (DNA): TGTGCCAGCAGTTTCTATCTACAGGGCTCTAGCAATCAGCCCCAGCATTTT. Its translation is CASSFYLQGSSNQPQHF.

The V call is TRBV15, the J call TRBJ1-2, with D hard to call. Germline CDR1 is LNHNV and CDR2 is YYDKDF (reference sequence). The CDR3 has 14 residues. Between the trimmed V and J ends, which lost 1 base and 3 bases, there was a span of 9 bases. The CDR3 DNA follows: TGTGCCACCAGCAGAGCAGGTGTGGACTATGGCTACACCTTC. Encoded protein: CATSRAGVDYGYTF.

CDR3: CASSPPLTDTQYF. Written as DNA, the CDR3 is TGTGCCAGCTCACCACCGTTAACAGATACGCAGTATTTT. The rearrangement links TRBV18 to TRBJ2-3; the D is unclear. Germline V gene sequence: CDR1 KGHSH, CDR2 LQKENI. The germline V and J ends were trimmed by 0 bases and 3 bases, with 4 bases remaining between them. CDR3 size: 13 residues.

CDR3 DNA: TGTGCCAGCAGTTTAACAGCGGCCAAAGGGTCCAATGAGCAGTTCTTC. Amino acid sequence: CASSLTAAKGSNEQFF. The chain uses TRBV28 and TRBJ2-1, with a weak D call TRBD2 (5 bases). CDR3 length: 16 residues. V dropped 2 bases and J dropped 6 bases, with 17 bases sitting between them. Germline V gives CDR1 MDHEN, CDR2 SYDVKM.

The chain is built from TRBV11-2 and TRBJ2-2, with a possible D match to TRBD1 (5 bases). V was pared by 6 bases and J by 4 bases, with 12 bases between. Germline V gives CDR1 SGHAT, CDR2 FQNNGV. This CDR3 is built from 14 residues. CDR3 sequence: CASRVRAATGELFF. DNA of the CDR3: TGTGCCAGCAGGGTCAGGGCGGCCACCGGGGAGCTGTTTTTT.

The chain joins TRBV5-1 to TRBJ2-7, with TRBD2 matching over 11 bases. Trimming at V came to 1 base and at J to 6 bases, leaving 6 bases not matched to a gene. The germline gives CDR1 SGHRS, CDR2 YFSETQ. This CDR3 region has 15 residues. The CDR3 protein is CASSLNLAGGVEQYF. CDR3 coding DNA: TGCGCCAGCAGCTTGAACCTAGCGGGGGGTGTCGAGCAGTACTTC.